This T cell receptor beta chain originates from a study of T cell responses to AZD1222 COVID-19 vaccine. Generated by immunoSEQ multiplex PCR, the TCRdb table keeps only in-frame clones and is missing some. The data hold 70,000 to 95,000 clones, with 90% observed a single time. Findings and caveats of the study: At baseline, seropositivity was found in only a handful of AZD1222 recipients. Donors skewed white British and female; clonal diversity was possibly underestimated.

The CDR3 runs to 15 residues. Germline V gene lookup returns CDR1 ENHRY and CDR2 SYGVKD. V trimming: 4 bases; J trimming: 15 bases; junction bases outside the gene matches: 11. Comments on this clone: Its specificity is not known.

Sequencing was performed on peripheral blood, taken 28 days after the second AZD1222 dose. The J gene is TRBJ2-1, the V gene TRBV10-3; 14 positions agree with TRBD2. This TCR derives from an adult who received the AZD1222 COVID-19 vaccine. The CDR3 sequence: CAISGGTSGGSRLFF. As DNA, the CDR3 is TGTGCCATCAGTGGAGGGACTAGCGGGGGTAGCAGGCTGTTCTTC.